The rows below give T cell receptor beta chains drawn from one sample of a study of shared clonotypes between healthy human individuals. This table comes from immunoSEQ multiplex PCR, and its TCRdb copy is limited to in-frame clones, with some not included. Of hundreds of thousands of clones in the sample, roughly 72% were seen once. Sequencing used PBMCs. These receptors all come from a middle-aged woman in good health. Some clones in this sample may be carry-over from other donors' samples. CDR3s include the opening cysteine and the closing phenylalanine or tryptophan. Fields, in order: clone size, V gene, J gene, D gene, CDR3 length, CDR3 protein, CDR3 DNA. D genes are given only for firm matches. Only part of the rows carry a size: once, few, many, or a class if the clone is expanded.

clone_size: many; v_call: TRBV2; j_call: TRBJ1-5; d_call: NA; cdr3_length: 14; cdr3_aa: CASRDSYSNQPQHF; cdr3_nt: TGTGCCAGCAGGGACAGCTATAGCAATCAGCCCCAGCATTTT
clone_size: NA; v_call: TRBV30; j_call: TRBJ2-3; d_call: TRBD2; cdr3_length: 13; cdr3_aa: CAGTSGMGDTQYF; cdr3_nt: TGTGCCGGTACTAGCGGGATGGGGGATACGCAGTATTTT
clone_size: NA; v_call: TRBV7-9; j_call: TRBJ2-3; d_call: NA; cdr3_length: 12; cdr3_aa: CASSLDGDTQYF; cdr3_nt: TGTGCCAGCAGCTTAGACGGGGATACGCAGTATTTT
clone_size: few; v_call: TRBV4-2; j_call: TRBJ2-3; d_call: NA; cdr3_length: 15; cdr3_aa: CASSQPQGDADTQYF; cdr3_nt: TGTGCCAGCAGCCAGCCCCAAGGGGACGCAGATACGCAGTATTTT
clone_size: NA; v_call: TRBV7-8; j_call: TRBJ2-2; d_call: NA; cdr3_length: 16; cdr3_aa: CASSLEVSGWTGELFF; cdr3_nt: TGTGCCAGCAGCTTAGAAGTCTCGGGGTGGACCGGGGAGCTGTTTTTT
clone_size: NA; v_call: TRBV19; j_call: TRBJ2-7; d_call: TRBD1; cdr3_length: 14; cdr3_aa: CASSIQGATYEQYF; cdr3_nt: TGTGCCAGTAGTATACAGGGGGCAACCTACGAGCAGTACTTC
clone_size: many; v_call: TRBV7-6; j_call: TRBJ2-3; d_call: TRBD2; cdr3_length: 16; cdr3_aa: CASSLAASGFTDTQYF; cdr3_nt: TGTGCCAGCAGCTTAGCAGCTAGCGGATTCACAGATACGCAGTATTTT
clone_size: once; v_call: TRBV11-2; j_call: TRBJ2-3; d_call: NA; cdr3_length: 11; cdr3_aa: CASSLVDTQYF; cdr3_nt: TGTGCCAGCAGCTTAGTGGATACGCAGTATTTT
clone_size: NA; v_call: TRBV7-9; j_call: TRBJ1-3; d_call: NA; cdr3_length: 14; cdr3_aa: CASSLAQDRNTIYF; cdr3_nt: TGTGCCAGCAGCTTAGCGCAGGATAGAAACACCATATATTTT
clone_size: NA; v_call: TRBV19; j_call: TRBJ2-3; d_call: NA; cdr3_length: 14; cdr3_aa: CASNPERHTDTQYF; cdr3_nt: TGTGCCAGTAATCCGGAACGACACACAGATACGCAGTATTTT
clone_size: NA; v_call: TRBV28; j_call: TRBJ1-2; d_call: TRBD1; cdr3_length: 12; cdr3_aa: CASSLWTGRGTF; cdr3_nt: TGTGCCAGCAGTTTATGGACAGGGAGAGGGACCTTC
clone_size: NA; v_call: TRBV5-4; j_call: TRBJ2-1; d_call: TRBD2; cdr3_length: 14; cdr3_aa: CASSSGTSHNEQFF; cdr3_nt: TGTGCCAGCAGCTCCGGGACTAGCCACAATGAGCAGTTCTTC
clone_size: NA; v_call: TRBV27; j_call: TRBJ2-7; d_call: TRBD1; cdr3_length: 15; cdr3_aa: CASSSTTGISYEQYF; cdr3_nt: TGTGCCAGCAGTTCTACGACAGGGATCTCCTACGAGCAGTACTTC
clone_size: NA; v_call: TRBV30; j_call: TRBJ1-2; d_call: NA; cdr3_length: 11; cdr3_aa: CACDTNYGYTF; cdr3_nt: TGTGCCTGTGACACCAACTATGGCTACACCTTC
clone_size: few; v_call: TRBV5-1; j_call: TRBJ1-1; d_call: NA; cdr3_length: 14; cdr3_aa: CASSLDGGQGEAFF; cdr3_nt: TGCGCCAGCAGCTTGGACGGGGGCCAGGGTGAGGCTTTCTTT
clone_size: NA; v_call: TRBV18; j_call: TRBJ1-1; d_call: NA; cdr3_length: 14; cdr3_aa: CASSPSAGFSEAFF; cdr3_nt: TGTGCCAGCTCACCGTCGGCAGGTTTCTCTGAAGCTTTCTTT
clone_size: NA; v_call: TRBV5-1; j_call: TRBJ1-4; d_call: NA; cdr3_length: 14; cdr3_aa: CATRQQPTNEKLFF; cdr3_nt: TGCGCCACGAGACAGCAGCCAACTAATGAAAAACTGTTTTTT
clone_size: NA; v_call: TRBV18; j_call: TRBJ2-5; d_call: NA; cdr3_length: 14; cdr3_aa: CASSPARSGETQYF; cdr3_nt: TGTGCCAGCTCACCAGCACGTTCGGGGGAGACCCAGTACTTC
clone_size: many; v_call: TRBV29-1; j_call: TRBJ1-2; d_call: NA; cdr3_length: 13; cdr3_aa: CSVERPGSYGYTF; cdr3_nt: TGCAGCGTTGAACGCCCGGGGTCCTATGGCTACACCTTC
clone_size: NA; v_call: TRBV7-6; j_call: TRBJ2-1; d_call: TRBD2; cdr3_length: 14; cdr3_aa: CASSQGLAGGEQFF; cdr3_nt: TGTGCCAGCAGCCAGGGACTAGCGGGAGGTGAGCAGTTCTTC
clone_size: NA; v_call: TRBV10-1; j_call: TRBJ2-2; d_call: TRBD2; cdr3_length: 14; cdr3_aa: CASRSGSRTGELFF; cdr3_nt: TGCGCCAGCAGGAGCGGGAGTCGGACCGGGGAGCTGTTTTTT
clone_size: NA; v_call: TRBV18; j_call: TRBJ2-1; d_call: NA; cdr3_length: 13; cdr3_aa: CASSPPGKDEQFF; cdr3_nt: TGTGCCAGCTCACCACCAGGGAAAGATGAGCAGTTCTTC
clone_size: once; v_call: TRBV21-1; j_call: TRBJ2-1; d_call: NA; cdr3_length: 14; cdr3_aa: CATVLAAGGHEQFF; cdr3_nt: TGTGCCACCGTCCTAGCGGCAGGGGGCCATGAGCAGTTCTTC
clone_size: once; v_call: TRBV5-4; j_call: TRBJ2-1; d_call: TRBD1; cdr3_length: 16; cdr3_aa: CASRQMGTGDDNEQFF; cdr3_nt: TGTGCCAGCAGACAAATGGGGACAGGGGATGACAATGAGCAGTTCTTC
clone_size: NA; v_call: TRBV11-1; j_call: TRBJ2-1; d_call: TRBD2; cdr3_length: 17; cdr3_aa: CASSLAPAGGSYNEQFF; cdr3_nt: TGTGCCAGCAGCTTAGCCCCAGCGGGGGGCTCCTACAATGAGCAGTTCTTC
clone_size: NA; v_call: TRBV6-1; j_call: TRBJ1-2; d_call: NA; cdr3_length: 14; cdr3_aa: CASRLQGIQHGYTF; cdr3_nt: TGTGCCAGCAGACTGCAGGGAATCCAGCATGGCTACACCTTC
clone_size: NA; v_call: TRBV6-4; j_call: TRBJ2-7; d_call: NA; cdr3_length: 11; cdr3_aa: CASSEPYEQYF; cdr3_nt: TGTGCCAGCAGTGAACCCTACGAGCAGTACTTC
clone_size: NA; v_call: TRBV4-3; j_call: TRBJ2-2; d_call: NA; cdr3_length: 16; cdr3_aa: CASSLSPGERVGELFF; cdr3_nt: TGCGCCAGCAGCCTGTCACCGGGAGAGCGGGTCGGGGAGCTGTTTTTT
clone_size: NA; v_call: TRBV14; j_call: TRBJ2-7; d_call: NA; cdr3_length: 15; cdr3_aa: CASSPRTNTPYEQYF; cdr3_nt: TGTGCCAGCAGCCCGCGGACGAACACGCCCTACGAGCAGTACTTC
clone_size: NA; v_call: TRBV5-4; j_call: TRBJ1-4; d_call: NA; cdr3_length: 15; cdr3_aa: CASSLSASTNEKLFF; cdr3_nt: TGTGCCAGCAGCTTGTCCGCGTCAACTAATGAAAAACTGTTTTTT
clone_size: NA; v_call: TRBV2; j_call: TRBJ2-5; d_call: TRBD1; cdr3_length: 15; cdr3_aa: CASSYRTGGWETQYF; cdr3_nt: TGTGCCAGCAGTTACCGGACAGGGGGCTGGGAGACCCAGTACTTC
clone_size: many; v_call: TRBV28; j_call: TRBJ1-4; d_call: NA; cdr3_length: 14; cdr3_aa: CASRESAEGEKLFF; cdr3_nt: TGTGCCAGCAGGGAGTCAGCGGAAGGTGAAAAACTGTTTTTT